Here is one TCR beta chain with its context. This record belongs to a study of shared clonotypes between healthy human individuals. Study-level background: The study enrolled a couple of women and three men aged 18 to 49.

The assay was carried out at the deep level. Some clones are missing from TCRdb's copy, which holds only in-frame ones; the method was immunoSEQ multiplex PCR. Of under 1 million clones listed, 80% to 95% were seen once; the top ten hold about 24%. CD45RO-negative, CCR7-selected cells formed the naive CD8 fraction, which excluded terminally differentiated effector memory CD45RA+ cells. V was pared by 4 bases and J by 5 bases, with 7 bases between. CDR1 MNHEY and CDR2 SMNVEV come from the germline V gene (reference sequence). The CDR3 covers 12 residues. This clonotype originated in a man aged 30 to 45 in good health. The rearrangement joins TRBV27 to TRBJ2-3; D tentatively fits TRBD1 or TRBD2 (5 bases each). The material sequenced was naive CD8+ T cells sorted from blood. CDR3 DNA: TGTGCCAGCAGTTATGGGGGAGATACGCAGTATTTT. Protein sequence: CASSYGGDTQYF.